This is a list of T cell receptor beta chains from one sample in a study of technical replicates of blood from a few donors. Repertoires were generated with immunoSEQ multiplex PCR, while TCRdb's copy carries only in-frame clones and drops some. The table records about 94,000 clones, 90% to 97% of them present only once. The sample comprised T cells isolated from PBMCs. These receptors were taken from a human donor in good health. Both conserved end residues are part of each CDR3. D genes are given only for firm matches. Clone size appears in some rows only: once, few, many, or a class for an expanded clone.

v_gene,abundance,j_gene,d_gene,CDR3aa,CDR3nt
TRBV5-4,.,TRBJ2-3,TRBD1,CATAWLRDRSTDTQYF,TGTGCCACCGCCTGGCTCCGGGACAGATCCACAGATACGCAGTATTTT
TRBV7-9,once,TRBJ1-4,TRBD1,CASSLDRGREKLFF,TGTGCCAGCAGCTTGGACAGGGGGCGTGAAAAACTGTTTTTT
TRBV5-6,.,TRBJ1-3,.,CASSLFFGPFSGNTIYF,TGTGCCAGCAGCTTGTTTTTCGGTCCCTTCTCTGGAAACACCATATATTTT
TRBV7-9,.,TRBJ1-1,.,CASSLAHAGNTEAFF,TGTGCCAGCAGCTTAGCGCACGCAGGTAACACTGAAGCTTTCTTT
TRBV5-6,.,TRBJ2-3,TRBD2,CASSPPRGRPSTDTQYF,TGTGCCAGCAGCCCTCCGCGGGGGAGACCTAGCACAGATACGCAGTATTTT
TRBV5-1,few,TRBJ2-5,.,CASSLGTGPQETQYF,TGCGCCAGCAGCTTGGGTACAGGGCCCCAAGAGACCCAGTACTTC
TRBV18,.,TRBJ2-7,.,CASSPSSGTGSSYEQYF,TGTGCCAGCTCACCCTCCTCCGGGACTGGCTCCTCCTACGAGCAGTACTTC
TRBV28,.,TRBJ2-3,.,CASKPGGFSTDTQYF,TGTGCCAGCAAGCCTGGGGGCTTTTCGACAGATACGCAGTATTTT
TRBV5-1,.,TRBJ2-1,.,CASHTGLKGYNEQFF,TGCGCCAGCCACACGGGACTTAAAGGATACAATGAGCAGTTCTTC
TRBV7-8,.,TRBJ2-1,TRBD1,CASRRDRVAYNEQFF,TGTGCCAGCAGGAGAGACAGGGTAGCCTACAATGAGCAGTTCTTC
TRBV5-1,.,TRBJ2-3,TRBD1,CASSLTRDRVTDTQYF,TGCGCCAGCAGCTTGACCCGGGACAGGGTTACAGATACGCAGTATTTT
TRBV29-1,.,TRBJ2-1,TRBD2,CSVPAGGSYNEQFF,TGCAGCGTTCCAGCGGGAGGATCCTACAATGAGCAGTTCTTC
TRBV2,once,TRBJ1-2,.,CASRDGHANYGYTF,TGTGCCAGCAGGGACGGACACGCTAACTATGGCTACACCTTC
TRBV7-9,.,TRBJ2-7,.,CAIARDKDSYEQYF,TGTGCCATCGCCCGGGACAAGGATTCCTACGAGCAGTACTTC
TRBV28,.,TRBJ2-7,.,CASSLQEYEQYF,TGTGCCAGCAGTTTACAGGAATACGAGCAGTACTTC
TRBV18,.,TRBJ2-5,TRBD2,CASSPPVTPAGETQYF,TGTGCCAGCTCACCACCGGTCACGCCAGCGGGGGAGACCCAGTACTTC
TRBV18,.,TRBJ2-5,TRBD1,CASSDLDREETQYF,TGTGCCAGCTCGGACCTGGACAGGGAGGAGACCCAGTACTTC
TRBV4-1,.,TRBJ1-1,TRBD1,CASSQVWGPGGRRMNTEAFF,TGCGCCAGCAGCCAAGTTTGGGGACCAGGGGGCAGAAGGATGAACACTGAAGCTTTCTTT
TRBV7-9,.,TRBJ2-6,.,CASSLGIDYSGANVLTF,TGTGCCAGCAGCTTAGGGATCGACTACTCTGGGGCCAACGTCCTGACTTTC
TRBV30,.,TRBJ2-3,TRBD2,CAWSRSGGATDTQYF,TGTGCCTGGAGTCGTAGCGGGGGGGCCACAGATACGCAGTATTTT
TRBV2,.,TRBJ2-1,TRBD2,CASKTSGSNEQFF,TGTGCCAGCAAAACTAGCGGGAGCAATGAGCAGTTCTTC
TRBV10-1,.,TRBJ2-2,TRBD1,CASRAGTGSTGELFF,TGCGCCAGCAGAGCCGGGACAGGGAGTACCGGGGAGCTGTTTTTT
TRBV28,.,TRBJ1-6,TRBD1,CASSLQGSSYNSPLHF,TGTGCCAGCAGTCTACAGGGGAGCTCCTATAATTCACCCCTCCACTTT
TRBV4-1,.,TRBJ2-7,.,CASSQGYSSYEQYF,TGCGCCAGCAGCCAAGGATACAGTTCCTACGAGCAGTACTTC
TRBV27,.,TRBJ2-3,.,CAISGISAWGVTQYF,TGTGCCATCTCGGGAATCAGCGCCTGGGGGGTTACGCAGTATTTT
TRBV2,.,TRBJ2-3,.,CASKWQGGHTQYF,TGTGCCAGCAAATGGCAGGGTGGTCATACGCAGTATTTT
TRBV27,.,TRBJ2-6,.,CASSLYGGEGIYSGANVLTF,TGTGCCAGCAGTTTATATGGGGGCGAAGGAATCTATTCTGGGGCCAACGTCCTGACTTTC
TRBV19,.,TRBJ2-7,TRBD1,CASSTTGTGGVEQYF,TGTGCCAGTAGTACAACCGGGACAGGGGGCGTCGAGCAGTACTTC
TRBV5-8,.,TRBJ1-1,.,CASSLGQGRSTEAFF,TGTGCCAGCAGCTTGGGTCAGGGGCGCAGCACTGAAGCTTTCTTT
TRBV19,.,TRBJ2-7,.,CASSTQYEQYF,TGTGCCAGTAGTACACAATACGAGCAGTACTTC
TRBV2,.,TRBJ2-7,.,CASVDRTYEQYF,TGTGCCAGCGTCGACAGGACCTACGAGCAGTACTTC
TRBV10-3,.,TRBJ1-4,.,CAISRGTGVLNATNEKLFF,TGTGCCATCAGCCGAGGTACGGGGGTACTTAATGCAACTAATGAAAAACTGTTTTTT
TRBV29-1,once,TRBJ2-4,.,CSVATRLAKNIQYF,TGCAGCGTTGCCACCCGACTAGCCAAAAACATTCAGTACTTC
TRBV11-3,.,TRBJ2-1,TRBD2,CASSPGGLAGVYSYNEQFF,TGTGCCAGCAGCCCCGGCGGACTAGCGGGAGTCTACTCCTACAATGAGCAGTTCTTC
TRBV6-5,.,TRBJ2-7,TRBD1,CASSRGDRDYEQYF,TGTGCCAGCAGTCGTGGGGACAGGGACTACGAGCAGTACTTC
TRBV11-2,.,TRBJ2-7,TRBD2,CASSLAISGGRLSYEQYF,TGTGCCAGCAGCTTAGCTATTAGCGGGGGGCGCCTATCCTACGAGCAGTACTTC
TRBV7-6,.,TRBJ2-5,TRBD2,CASSLVASGASGETQYF,TGTGCCAGCAGCTTAGTTGCTAGCGGGGCATCGGGTGAGACCCAGTACTTC
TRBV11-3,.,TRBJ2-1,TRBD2,CASSLGLAGYNEQFF,TGTGCCAGCAGCTTAGGACTAGCGGGCTACAATGAGCAGTTCTTC